The sequence of this T cell receptor beta chain was determined in a study of metastatic and nonmetastatic thyroid tumors. In the study overall: Repertoires were compared across blood and tumor or nodule tissue from malignant and benign thyroid patients. Study results and caveats: It was reported that TCR beta diversity was significantly higher in malignant thyroid tumors than benign nodules, in blood and tumor.

Among the patients, none had received any treatment before thyroid surgery. As for this clone: What it binds is not known.

TCRdb re-clonotyped the PCR reads through MiXCR. Of around 40,000 clones listed, roughly 17% are singletons. Sequencing input: blood. The sequence derives from a male donor with papillary thyroid cancer or a benign thyroid nodule (not recorded which). Some clones in this sample may be carry-over from other donors' samples.

Here the CDR3 reads CASSYSGHRRGQILTGELFF. The CDR3 nucleotides read TGTGCCAGCAGTTACTCGGGCCATCGTCGAGGACAGATTCTCACCGGGGAGCTGTTTTTT. The chain has TRBV6-2 or TRBV6-3 and TRBJ2-2, with D maybe TRBD1 (6 bases). Germline CDR1 reads MNHEY; CDR2 reads SVGEGT. Trimming shortened V by 0 bases and J by 4 bases, and 24 bases separated the two germline ends. The CDR3 is made up of 20 amino acids.